This paragraph reports one T cell receptor (beta chain). The data originate from a study of blood T cell repertoires in COVID-19. Unmatched junction bases numbered 6, after V lost 6 bases and J lost 7 bases. The CDR3 consists of 15 residues. Germline V gene sequence: CDR1 MNHEY, CDR2 SVGAGI. Profiled with immunoSEQ multiplex PCR; TCRdb holds only in-frame clones, not every one. The sample yields 300,000 to 400,000 clones, almost 90% seen once. This chain uses TRBV6-5 with TRBJ2-1; 13 bases line up with TRBD2. This TCR derives from a woman aged 70-85 years with COVID-19, enrolled during active disease. Specimen: peripheral blood. CDR3 protein: CASRLAGGQWNEQFF. The CDR3 DNA sequence: TGTGCCAGCAGACTAGCGGGGGGGCAGTGGAATGAGCAGTTCTTC.